The 27 T cell receptor beta chains given below trace back to one sample, sequenced in a study of shared clonotypes between healthy human individuals. TCRdb's copy holds only in-frame clones and misses some; the assay was immunoSEQ multiplex PCR. The repertoire includes fewer than 550,000 clones, around 79% of them detected once, and around 12% sits in the top ten. Sequenced: PBMCs. These receptors all come from a woman aged 40 to 50 in good health. Some clones in this sample may be carry-over from other donors' samples.

This clone was seen only once. The gene calls are TRBV9 and TRBJ2-1; 8 nucleotides align to TRBD1. V was pared by 0 bases and J by 8 bases, with 1 base of the junction left unmatched. Germline CDR1 is SGDLS and CDR2 is YYNGEE. The CDR3 is made up of 13 amino acids. CDR3 residues: CASSVGDRHEQFF. The CDR3 nucleotides read TGTGCCAGCAGCGTAGGGGACAGGCATGAGCAGTTCTTC.

The chain couples TRBV5-4 to TRBJ1-2, with D possibly being TRBD1 (5 bases). Germline V CDR1 and CDR2: SGHNT, YYREEE (reference sequence). The CDR3 sequence is 15 residues long. The germline V and J ends were trimmed by 4 bases and 2 bases, with 15 bases remaining between them. CDR3 protein: CASSPGRTFNYGYTF. The CDR3 DNA reads TGTGCCAGCAGCCCGGGACGGACCTTCAACTATGGCTACACCTTC.

On this clone itself: At the DNA level, this CDR3 is encoded by other sequences in the same sample as well. The V call is TRBV7-9, the J call TRBJ2-5; the D is unclear. Trimming took off 5 bases at V and 2 bases at J, with 3 bases between the two ends. Germline V lookup: CDR1 SEHNR, CDR2 FQNEAQ (reference sequence). The CDR3 has 11 residues. CDR3 nucleotide sequence: TGTGCCAGCAGCGATCAAGAGACCCAGTACTTC. It is translated as CASSDQETQYF.

About this clone itself: The sample holds other DNA sequences that translate to the same CDR3. This chain connects TRBV18 to TRBJ2-5; the D is unclear. The CDR3 is 13 residues long. The V gene lost 3 bases and the J gene lost 2 bases, with 7 bases spanning the gap. Germline CDR1 reads KGHSH; CDR2 reads LQKENI. For the CDR3, the DNA is TGTGCCAGCTCACCCGACCGACAAGAGACCCAGTACTTC. Residues: CASSPDRQETQYF.

This sequence joins TRBV7-3 and TRBJ2-3, with D perhaps TRBD1 (7 bases). Looked up from germline, CDR1 is SGHTA and CDR2 is FQGTGA. The germline V and J ends were trimmed by 6 bases and 0 bases, with 13 bases remaining between them. CDR3 length: 15 residues. CDR3 region: CASRVQGTSTDTQYF. CDR3 nucleotides: TGTGCCAGCAGGGTACAGGGGACTAGCACAGATACGCAGTATTTT.

The chain has TRBV19 and TRBJ2-1, with 8 bases matching TRBD2. V lost 11 bases, J lost 4 bases, and 13 bases stayed unmatched. Germline CDR1 reads LNHDA; CDR2 reads SQIVND (reference sequence). The CDR3 totals 15 residues. The CDR3 coding sequence is TGTGCCTCGAGGGGAACGGGAGGGCCGTACAATGAGCAGTTCTTC. Encoded protein: CASRGTGGPYNEQFF.

The V call is TRBV2, the J call TRBJ2-5; unclear D gene. Trimming took off 5 bases at V and 0 bases at J, with 7 bases between the two ends. Germline V gene lookup returns CDR1 SNHLY and CDR2 FYNNEI. The CDR3 totals 13 residues. Here the CDR3 DNA reads TGTGCCAGCAGTTTGGGCTACCAAGAGACCCAGTACTTC. This codes for CASSLGYQETQYF.

The rearrangement uses TRBV10-3 and TRBJ2-3; 8 positions agree with TRBD2. The germline V gene encodes CDR1 ENHRY and CDR2 SYGVKD. The CDR3 has 18 amino acids. Unmatched junction bases numbered 13, after V lost 4 bases and J lost 1 base. CDR3 sequence: CAISAAAGGPRGTDTQYF. Written as DNA, the CDR3 is TGTGCCATCAGTGCCGCGGCGGGAGGTCCTAGGGGCACAGATACGCAGTATTTT.

The gene calls are TRBV13 and TRBJ2-3, with TRBD2 matching 7 bases. Germline values: CDR1 PRHDT, CDR2 FYEKMQ (reference sequence). The CDR3 runs 14 residues. J gave up 6 bases and V 1 base, and 4 bases lay outside the gene matches. The CDR3 region is CASSLAGGADTQYF. CDR3 sequence (DNA): TGTGCCAGCAGCTTAGCGGGGGGAGCGGATACGCAGTATTTT.

The J gene is TRBJ1-2, the V gene TRBV19; 7 bases match TRBD1. This CDR3 is 13 amino acids long. V lost 6 bases and J lost 5; bases outside the gene matches: 6. Germline values: CDR1 LNHDA, CDR2 SQIVND (reference sequence). CDR3 sequence reads: CASRTTGEYGYTF. The CDR3 nucleotides are TGTGCCAGTAGAACAACAGGGGAATATGGCTACACCTTC.

In the case of this clone: The germline gene is not matched at one end of the junction; a read error may be the cause. J is TRBJ2-1 and V is TRBV5-1; 8 bases fit TRBD1. The CDR3 covers 15 residues. Germline CDR1 reads SGHRS; CDR2 reads YFSETQ. Here the CDR3 DNA reads TGCGCCAGCAGCTTAGAGACAGGGGATTGGAATGAGCGGTTCTTC. It is translated as CASSLETGDWNERFF.

The chain is built from TRBV7-9 and TRBJ2-3; D possibly uses TRBD1 or TRBD2 (5 bases each). The CDR3 loop spans 17 amino acids. Trimming stripped 5 bases from V and 5 bases from J, with 23 bases between. Germline V lookup: CDR1 SEHNR, CDR2 FQNEAQ (reference sequence). CDR3 sequence (DNA): TGTGCCAGCAGCACAATGGTTGGGGGTTACGGTGAAGATACGCAGTATTTT. Protein sequence: CASSTMVGGYGEDTQYF.

On this clone: A far more abundant clone sits one base away, making this likely a read error. Other DNA variants within this sample encode the same CDR3. The rearrangement links TRBV20-1 to TRBJ1-2; a possible D gene is TRBD1 (5 bases). Germline V gene sequence: CDR1 DFQATT, CDR2 SNEGSKA (reference sequence). The CDR3 sequence is 11 residues long. CDR3 loop: CSADSVYGYTF. In nucleotides, the CDR3 is TGCAGCGCCGACAGTGTGTATGGCTACACCTTC.

The chain has TRBV27 and TRBJ1-5; a possible D gene is TRBD1 (6 bases). Germline V gene data show CDR1 as MNHEY and CDR2 as SMNVEV (reference sequence). The CDR3 contains 15 residues. The ends were cut back, 4 bases at V and 9 bases at J, with 19 bases in the middle. The CDR3 nucleotides read TGTGCCAGCAGTTCGACACCGACAGGCCAGGGGCCCCAGCATTTT. As protein: CASSSTPTGQGPQHF.

The J gene is TRBJ2-6, the V gene TRBV6-1; D gene unclear. This CDR3 has 15 amino acids. Germline V gene lookup returns CDR1 MNHNS and CDR2 SASEGT. V was shortened by 2 bases and J by 0 bases, with 5 bases between the two germline ends. The CDR3: CASSEWDSGANVLTF. CDR3 nucleotides: TGTGCCAGCAGTGAATGGGACTCTGGGGCCAACGTCCTGACTTTC.

This clone was observed once. The chain is built from TRBV5-1 and TRBJ1-4, with no clear D. Trimming pared 6 bases from V and 10 bases from J, leaving 13 bases between. Germline CDR1 SGHRS, CDR2 YFSETQ. This CDR3 has 12 residues. CDR3 nucleotides: TGCGCCAGCAATCTGCCCCCTGGAAAACTGTTTTTT. Its translation: CASNLPPGKLFF.

About this clone: Distinct nucleotide sequences in the sample also encode this CDR3. Here the CDR3 reads CASSLVSGSSYNEQFF. The CDR3 DNA is TGTGCCAGCAGCTTAGTTTCGGGAAGCTCCTACAATGAGCAGTTCTTC. The V gene is TRBV7-2, the J gene TRBJ2-1; weak D call: TRBD2 (5 bases). Trimming shortened V by 1 base and J by 0 bases, and 10 bases separated the two germline ends. The CDR3 sequence is 16 residues long. Germline CDR1 reads SGHTA; CDR2 reads FQGNSA. Complete variable domain (other parts from reference TRBV7-2 and TRBJ2-1): GAGVSQSPSNKVTEKGKDVELRCDPISGHTALYWYRQSLGQGLEFLIYFQGNSAPDKSGLPSDRFSAERTGGSVSTLTIQRTQQEDSAVYLCASSLVSGSSYNEQFFGPGTRLTVL.

The chain is built from TRBV7-8 and TRBJ2-3, with TRBD2 identical over 11 bases. V was clipped by 5 bases and J by 8 bases; unmatched bases: 15. The CDR3 loop spans 17 amino acids. Germline V gene lookup returns CDR1 SGHVS and CDR2 FQNEAQ. CDR3 coding DNA: TGTGCCAGCAGCCCCCGGACTAGCGGGTCCCATAGGGGTACGCAGTATTTT. Translation: CASSPRTSGSHRGTQYF. The whole variable domain, remainder taken from reference TRBV7-8 and TRBJ2-3, is GAGVSQSPRYKVAKRGQDVALRCDPISGHVSLFWYQQALGQGPEFLTYFQNEAQLDKSGLPSDRFFAERPEGSVSTLKIQRTQQEDSAVYLCASSPRTSGSHRGTQYFGPGTRLTVL.

The chain recombines TRBV5-1 with TRBJ2-2; D ambiguous. The V gene lost 0 bases and the J gene lost 1 base, with 4 bases spanning the gap. The V gene's germline CDR1 is SGHRS and CDR2 YFSETQ. CDR3 length equals 14 residues. CDR3 protein: CASSLVLNTGELFF. DNA for the CDR3: TGCGCCAGCAGCTTGGTCTTGAACACCGGGGAGCTGTTTTTT. The full variable domain, completed using reference TRBV5-1 and TRBJ2-2, is KAGVTQTPRYLIKTRGQQVTLSCSPISGHRSVSWYQQTPGQGLQFLFEYFSETQRNKGNFPGRFSGRQFSNSRSEMNVSTLELGDSALYLCASSLVLNTGELFFGEGSRLTVL.

The sample holds a few counts of this clone. The genes are TRBV7-2 and TRBJ2-1; TRBD2 agrees at 11 bases. From germline, CDR1 is SGHTA and CDR2 FQGNSA. Losses at the gene ends were 4 bases for V and 8 bases for J; bases not matched to a gene: 13. This CDR3 spans 17 amino acids. The CDR3 here is CASSSLLSGRANHEQFF. CDR3 DNA: TGTGCCAGCAGCTCCCTCCTTAGCGGGAGGGCCAACCATGAGCAGTTCTTC.

This chain joins TRBV6-1 and TRBJ1-2, with 7 bases identical to TRBD1. CDR1 MNHNS and CDR2 SASEGT come from the germline V gene. Trimming removed 2 bases from V and 7 bases from J; junction bases left unmatched: 4. The CDR3 is 13 residues long. The CDR3 sequence is CASSERQGAGYTF. Written as DNA, the CDR3 is TGTGCCAGCAGTGAAAGACAGGGTGCTGGCTACACCTTC.

This chain connects TRBV10-3 to TRBJ2-6, with 8 nucleotides matching TRBD1. CDR3 length: 16 residues. CDR1 is ENHRY, CDR2 SYGVKD, per germline. V gave up 9 bases and J gave up 0 bases; unmatched junction bases: 7. The CDR3 protein is CAIRGTGLSGANVLTF. The DNA of the CDR3 is TGTGCCATTAGAGGGACAGGTCTCTCTGGGGCCAACGTCCTGACTTTC.

This chain joins TRBV10-3 and TRBJ2-1, with 9 bases fitting TRBD1. Germline V gene data show CDR1 as ENHRY and CDR2 as SYGVKD. The CDR3 is made up of 16 amino acids. V shed 4 bases, J shed 8 bases, and the junction held 12 bases outside the gene matches. Here the CDR3 DNA reads TGTGCCATCAGTGGCTTTACCGGGACAGGGAGCCATGAGCAGTTCTTC. Protein product: CAISGFTGTGSHEQFF.

The rearrangement joins TRBV5-8 to TRBJ1-2; D ambiguous. The CDR3 loop spans 14 amino acids. V lost 0 bases and J 7 bases, leaving 13 bases between the germline ends. Germline V gene sequence: CDR1 SGHTS, CDR2 YDEGEE. As DNA, the CDR3 is TGTGCCAGCAGCTTGGGCCCGGGTTGGAGTGGCTACACCTTC. This encodes CASSLGPGWSGYTF.

V gene TRBV19 combines with J gene TRBJ1-2, with D perhaps TRBD1 (6 bases). Germline assignment: CDR1 LNHDA and CDR2 SQIVND (reference sequence). Trimming left V 6 bases short and J 5 bases short, with 19 bases between. There are 15 residues in the CDR3. The CDR3 coding sequence is TGTGCCAGTAGGAGGACAGCCCTTGGCCATTATGGCTACACCTTC. It specifies CASRRTALGHYGYTF.

Only a few counts were recorded for this clone. The rearrangement uses TRBV7-2 and TRBJ2-1, with 13 positions matching TRBD2. The CDR3 is 16 residues long. CDR1 is SGHTA, CDR2 FQGNSA, per germline. Losses at the gene ends were 2 bases for V and 9 bases for J; bases not matched to a gene: 7. The CDR3 nucleotides are TGTGCCAGCAGCTTAAGGACTAGCGGGAGTGCGGTTGAGCAGTTCTTC. This gives the protein CASSLRTSGSAVEQFF.

The V gene is TRBV30, the J gene TRBJ1-6; 8 positions agree with TRBD1. The CDR3 covers 14 residues. V was pared by 4 bases and J by 10 bases, with 9 bases of the junction left unmatched. Per germline, CDR1 GTSNPN and CDR2 SVGIG (reference sequence). The CDR3 protein is CAWKRTGLYSPLHF. The CDR3 DNA follows: TGTGCCTGGAAGCGGACAGGGTTGTACTCACCCCTCCACTTT. Using reference TRBV30 and TRBJ1-6 for the parts outside the CDR3, the full variable domain is SQTIHQWPATLVQPVGSPLSLECTVEGTSNPNLYWYRQAAGRGLQLLFYSVGIGQISSEVPQNLSASRPQDRQFILSSKKLLLSDSGFYLCAWKRTGLYSPLHFGNGTRLTVT.